One sample yielded the 2 T cell receptor beta chains listed below, sequenced in a study of somatic mutations in cytotoxic T cells in rheumatoid arthritis. Repertoires were generated with immunoSEQ multiplex PCR, while TCRdb's copy carries only in-frame clones and drops some. The data hold just under 9,500 clones, with 75% to 80% observed a single time. Sequencing input: CD8+ T cells sorted from blood. The receptors were sampled from an adult with rheumatoid arthritis.

The chain is built from TRBV4-2 and TRBJ2-3; D tentatively fits TRBD1 or TRBD2 (5 bases each). Germline V gene sequence: CDR1 LGHNA, CDR2 YNFKEQ. Trimming removed 0 bases at V and 2 bases at J, with 12 bases between. There are 16 residues in the CDR3. The CDR3, as DNA: TGTGCCAGCAGCCAAGATCCCTGGGGGACCACAGATACGCAGTATTTT. Encoded protein: CASSQDPWGTTDTQYF.

The chain joins TRBV25-1 to TRBJ2-7; 8 bases are a match to TRBD1. Germline CDR1 reads MGHDK; CDR2 reads SYGVNS. The V and J ends lost 6 bases and 0 bases, in that order; junction bases with no gene match: 7. The CDR3 has 15 amino acids. DNA of the CDR3: TGTGCCAGCAGGATGGACAGGGCGAGCTCCTACGAGCAGTACTTC. Amino acid sequence: CASRMDRASSYEQYF.